These 7 T cell receptor beta chains were all obtained from the same sample, sequenced in a study of blood T cell repertoires in COVID-19. The protocol was immunoSEQ multiplex PCR, while the TCRdb copy is restricted to in-frame clones and leaves out a portion. The sample lists 85,000 to 90,000 clones, around 86% occurring once. The source material was peripheral blood. The receptors were gathered from a human donor in a cohort sampled during active COVID-19.

This chain joins TRBV3-1 (or the pseudogene TRBV3-2) and TRBJ2-7; no reliable D call. CDR3 length: 12 residues. Between the trimmed V and J ends, which lost 1 base and 3 bases, there was a span of 4 bases. Germline CDR1 is LGHDT and CDR2 is YNNKEL (reference sequence). CDR3 nucleotides: TGTGCCAGCAGCCAAGCCGGCTACGAGCAGTACTTC. It encodes CASSQAGYEQYF.

This clone is a singleton in its sample. The chain employs TRBV28 and TRBJ2-7, with D possibly being TRBD2 (6 bases). The CDR3 has 15 residues. Germline V gives CDR1 MDHEN, CDR2 SYDVKM. The V and J ends lost 2 bases and 2 bases respectively, with 13 bases between them. The CDR3 DNA reads TGTGCCAGCAGTTTAGCGGGAAAAGGGACCTACGAGCAGTACTTC. This translates into CASSLAGKGTYEQYF.

The chain has TRBV6-5 and TRBJ1-3; 8 bases line up with TRBD1. The ends lost 0 bases at V and 3 bases at J; junction bases unmatched: 4. The germline V gene encodes CDR1 MNHEY and CDR2 SVGAGI. CDR3 length: 16 amino acids. DNA of the CDR3: TGTGCCAGCAGTTACTCGCGGACAGGGCTTGGAAACACCATATATTTT. It is translated as CASSYSRTGLGNTIYF.

This chain uses TRBV18 with TRBJ1-2; a weak D match, TRBD1 (5 bases). V lost 3 bases to trimming and J lost 9 bases, with 17 bases between them. The germline V gene encodes CDR1 KGHSH and CDR2 LQKENI. This CDR3 has 14 residues. CDR3 residues: CASSPRRGLESYTF. The CDR3 DNA follows: TGTGCCAGCTCACCCCGGCGGGGCTTGGAGAGCTACACCTTC.

The chain employs TRBV5-1 and TRBJ2-2; D is uncertain. The V gene's germline CDR1 is SGHRS and CDR2 YFSETQ. The CDR3 is 16 residues long. The V and J ends lost 2 bases and 0 bases respectively, with 11 bases between them. CDR3 in DNA: TGCGCCAGCAGCTTATATGGGCCCTCGAACACCGGGGAGCTGTTTTTT. Amino acid sequence: CASSLYGPSNTGELFF.

V gene TRBV19 combines with J gene TRBJ2-2; the match to TRBD2 covers 12 bases. There are 19 residues in the CDR3. Per the germline V gene, CDR1 is LNHDA and CDR2 is SQIVND (reference sequence). With V trimmed by 3 bases and J by 3 bases, 11 bases remained unmatched. The chain's CDR3 is CASSMGLAGRGVDTGELFF. CDR3 nucleotides: TGTGCCAGTAGTATGGGACTAGCGGGTCGTGGGGTCGACACCGGGGAGCTGTTTTTT.

V usage is TRBV28 and J usage is TRBJ2-7, with 10 bases that match TRBD2. In germline, CDR1 is MDHEN, CDR2 SYDVKM. This CDR3 region has 13 residues. With 10 bases clipped from V and 4 bases from J, the junction kept 7 bases outside the gene matches. The CDR3 is CATDGLAAYEQYF. CDR3 DNA: TGTGCCACCGATGGACTAGCGGCATACGAGCAGTACTTC.